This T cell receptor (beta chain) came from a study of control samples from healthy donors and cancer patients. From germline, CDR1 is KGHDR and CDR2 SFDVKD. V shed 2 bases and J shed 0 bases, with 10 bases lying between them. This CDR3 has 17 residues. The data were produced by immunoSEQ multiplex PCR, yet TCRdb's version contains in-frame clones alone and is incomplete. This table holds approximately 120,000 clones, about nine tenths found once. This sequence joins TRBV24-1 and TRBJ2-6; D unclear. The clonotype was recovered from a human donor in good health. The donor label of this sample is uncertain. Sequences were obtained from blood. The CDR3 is CATSDSVELSGANVLTF. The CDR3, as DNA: TGTGCCACCAGTGATTCTGTTGAGCTCTCTGGGGCCAACGTCCTGACTTTC.